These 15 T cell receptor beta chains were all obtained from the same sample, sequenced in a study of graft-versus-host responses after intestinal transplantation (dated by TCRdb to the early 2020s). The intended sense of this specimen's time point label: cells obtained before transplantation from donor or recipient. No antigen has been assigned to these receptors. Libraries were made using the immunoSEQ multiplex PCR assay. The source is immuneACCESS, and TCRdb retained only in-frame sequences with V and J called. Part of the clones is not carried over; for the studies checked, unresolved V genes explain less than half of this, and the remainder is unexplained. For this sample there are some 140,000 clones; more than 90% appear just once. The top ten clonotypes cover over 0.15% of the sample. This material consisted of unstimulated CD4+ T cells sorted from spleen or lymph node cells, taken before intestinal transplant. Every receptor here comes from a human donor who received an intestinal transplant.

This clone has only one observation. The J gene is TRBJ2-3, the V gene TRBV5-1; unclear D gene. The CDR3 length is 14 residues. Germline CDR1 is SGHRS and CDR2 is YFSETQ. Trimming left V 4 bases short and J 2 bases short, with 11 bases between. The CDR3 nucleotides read TGCGCCAGCAGCCTTCGACGGTCCACAGATACGCAGTATTTT. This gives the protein CASSLRRSTDTQYF.

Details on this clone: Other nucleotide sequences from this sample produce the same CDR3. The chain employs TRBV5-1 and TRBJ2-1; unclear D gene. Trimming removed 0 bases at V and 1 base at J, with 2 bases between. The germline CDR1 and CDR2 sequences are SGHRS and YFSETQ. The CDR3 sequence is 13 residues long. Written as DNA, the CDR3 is TGCGCCAGCAGCTTGGGGTCCTACAATGAGCAGTTCTTC. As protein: CASSLGSYNEQFF.

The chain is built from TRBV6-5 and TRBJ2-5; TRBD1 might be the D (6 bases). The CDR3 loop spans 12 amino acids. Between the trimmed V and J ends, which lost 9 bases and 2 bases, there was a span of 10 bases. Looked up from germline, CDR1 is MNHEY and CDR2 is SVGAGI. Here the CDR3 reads CASRGYQETQYF. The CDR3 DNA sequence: TGTGCCAGTAGGGGGTATCAAGAGACCCAGTACTTC.

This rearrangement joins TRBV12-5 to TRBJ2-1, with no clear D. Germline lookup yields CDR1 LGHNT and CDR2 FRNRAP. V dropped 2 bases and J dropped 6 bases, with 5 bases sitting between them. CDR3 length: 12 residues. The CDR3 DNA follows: TGTGCTAGTGGTTTGTGGATCAATGAGCAGTTCTTC. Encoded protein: CASGLWINEQFF.

CDR3: CASSNRDYSGNTIYF. The DNA of the CDR3 is TGTGCCAGCTCAAACAGGGACTACTCTGGAAACACCATATATTTT. V and J are TRBV7-9 and TRBJ1-3; D perhaps matches TRBD1 (6 bases). CDR3 size: 15 residues. From germline, CDR1 is SEHNR and CDR2 FQNEAQ (reference sequence). V dropped 8 bases and J dropped 0 bases, with 14 bases sitting between them. Filled out from reference TRBV7-9 and TRBJ1-3, the complete variable domain reads DTGVSQNPRHKITKRGQNVTFRCDPISEHNRLYWYRQTLGQGPEFLTYFQNEAQLEKSRLLSDRFSAERPKGSFSTLEIQRTEQGDSAMYLCASSNRDYSGNTIYFGEGSWLTVV.

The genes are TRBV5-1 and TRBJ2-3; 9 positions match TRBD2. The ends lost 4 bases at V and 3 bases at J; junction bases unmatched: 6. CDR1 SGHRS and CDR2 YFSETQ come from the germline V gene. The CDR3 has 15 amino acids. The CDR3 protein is CASSVRGGPTDTQYF. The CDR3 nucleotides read TGCGCCAGCAGCGTGCGGGGGGGCCCGACAGATACGCAGTATTTT.

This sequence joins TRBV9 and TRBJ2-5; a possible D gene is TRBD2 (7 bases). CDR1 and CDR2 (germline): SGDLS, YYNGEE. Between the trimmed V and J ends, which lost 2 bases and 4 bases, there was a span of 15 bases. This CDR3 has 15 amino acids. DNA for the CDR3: TGTGCCAGCAGCGTGGGGGGGCAGTCCCTAGAGACCCAGTACTTC. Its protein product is CASSVGGQSLETQYF.

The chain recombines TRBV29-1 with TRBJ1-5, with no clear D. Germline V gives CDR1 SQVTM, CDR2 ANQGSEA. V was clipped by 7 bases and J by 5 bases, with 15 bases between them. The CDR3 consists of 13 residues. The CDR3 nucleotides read TGCAGCGCCCGGCGTCAGGTCCATCAGCCCCAGCATTTT. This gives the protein CSARRQVHQPQHF.

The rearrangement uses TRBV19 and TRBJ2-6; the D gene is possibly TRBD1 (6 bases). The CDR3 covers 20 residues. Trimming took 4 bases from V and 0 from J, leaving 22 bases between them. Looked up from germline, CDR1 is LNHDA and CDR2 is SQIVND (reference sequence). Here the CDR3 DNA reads TGTGCCAGTAGTACAATACAGGGTGCGCGGTTCTACTCTGGGGCCAACGTCCTGACTTTC. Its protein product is CASSTIQGARFYSGANVLTF.

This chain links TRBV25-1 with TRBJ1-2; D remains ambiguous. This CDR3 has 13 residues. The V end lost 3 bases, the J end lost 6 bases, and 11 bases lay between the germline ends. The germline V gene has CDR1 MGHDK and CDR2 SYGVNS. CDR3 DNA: TGTGCCAGCAGTGATGAGACCGTCAATGGCTACACCTTC. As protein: CASSDETVNGYTF.

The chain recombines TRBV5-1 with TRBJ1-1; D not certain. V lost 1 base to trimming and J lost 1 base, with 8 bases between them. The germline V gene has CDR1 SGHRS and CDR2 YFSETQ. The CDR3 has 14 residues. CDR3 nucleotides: TGCGCCAGCAGCTTGTTATCTGGGAACACTGAAGCTTTCTTT. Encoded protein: CASSLLSGNTEAFF.

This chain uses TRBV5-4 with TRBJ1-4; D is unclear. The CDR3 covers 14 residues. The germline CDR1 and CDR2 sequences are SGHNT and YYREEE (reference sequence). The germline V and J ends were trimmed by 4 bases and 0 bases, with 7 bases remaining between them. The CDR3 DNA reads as TGTGCCAGCAGCCTGACAACAACTAATGAAAAACTGTTTTTT. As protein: CASSLTTTNEKLFF.

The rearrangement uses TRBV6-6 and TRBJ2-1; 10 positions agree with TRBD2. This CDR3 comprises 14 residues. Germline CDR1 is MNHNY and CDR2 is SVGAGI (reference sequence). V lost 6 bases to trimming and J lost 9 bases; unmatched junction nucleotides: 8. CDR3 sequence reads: CASSQAGGQSEQFF. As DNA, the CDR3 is TGTGCCAGCAGCCAAGCGGGGGGGCAGAGTGAGCAGTTCTTC.

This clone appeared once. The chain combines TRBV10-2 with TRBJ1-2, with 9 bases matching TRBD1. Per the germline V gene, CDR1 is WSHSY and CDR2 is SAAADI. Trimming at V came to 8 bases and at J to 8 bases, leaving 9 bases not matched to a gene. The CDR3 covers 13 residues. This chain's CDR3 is CASGDRDYRGYTF. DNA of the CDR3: TGCGCCAGCGGGGACAGGGACTATCGGGGCTACACCTTC.

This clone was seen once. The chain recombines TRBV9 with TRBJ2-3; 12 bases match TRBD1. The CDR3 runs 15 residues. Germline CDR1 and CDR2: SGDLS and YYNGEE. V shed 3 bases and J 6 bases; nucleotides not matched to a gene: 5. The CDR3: CASSAQGQGADTQYF. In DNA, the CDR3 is TGTGCCAGCAGCGCCCAGGGACAGGGGGCGGATACGCAGTATTTT.